Below, one T cell receptor (beta chain) is given with its context. The sample comes from a study of blood T cell repertoires in COVID-19. Assay: immunoSEQ multiplex PCR; the TCRdb copy retains only in-frame clones and omits some. The sample includes a few hundred thousand clones, more than 70% seen only once; the top ten take 9% to 15%. The CDR3 is made up of 18 amino acids. With 4 bases clipped from V and 2 bases from J, the junction kept 12 bases outside the gene matches. Germline V gene lookup returns CDR1 SGHAT and CDR2 FQNNGV. The chain recombines TRBV11-2 with TRBJ2-7, with TRBD1 identical over 12 bases. The TCR was taken from a man older than 75 with acute or convalescent COVID-19. The specimen sequenced was peripheral blood. CDR3 protein: CASSSGTGGFRGTYEQYF. As DNA, the CDR3 is TGTGCCAGCAGCTCCGGGACAGGGGGCTTTAGGGGGACCTACGAGCAGTACTTC.